The next 27 T cell receptor beta chains were all read from a single sample in a study of cytomegalovirus exposure and HLA in healthy donors. The assay was immunoSEQ multiplex PCR, and TCRdb's table has in-frame clones only and misses some. The table records around 69,000 clones, under 96% of them present only once. Source material: PBMCs. These receptors originate from a woman aged 18-30 years in good health and CMV-seropositive.

The chain has TRBV2 and TRBJ2-5; 7 bases match TRBD2. With 3 bases clipped from V and 0 bases from J, the junction kept 4 bases outside the gene matches. Germline CDR1 and CDR2: SNHLY and FYNNEI. The CDR3 contains 15 residues. The CDR3 loop reads CASSDKRGYQETQYF. The CDR3 DNA reads as TGTGCCAGCAGTGACAAGCGGGGCTACCAAGAGACCCAGTACTTC.

The chain uses TRBV2 and TRBJ2-3; TRBD2 matches at 16 bases. V lost 6 bases and J lost 6; bases outside the gene matches: 6. The CDR3 is 16 residues long. Germline V gene data show CDR1 as SNHLY and CDR2 as FYNNEI. The CDR3 DNA sequence: TGTGCCAGCAGGGGACTAGCGGGGGGGTCAGGGGATACGCAGTATTTT. Amino acid sequence: CASRGLAGGSGDTQYF. Supplemented by reference TRBV2 and TRBJ2-3, the full variable domain reads EPEVTQTPSHQVTQMGQEVILRCVPISNHLYFYWYRQILGQKVEFLVSFYNNEISEKSEIFDDQFSVERPDGSNFTLKIRSTKLEDSAMYFCASRGLAGGSGDTQYFGPGTRLTVL.

This chain's CDR3 is CASSLVLSRETQYF. The CDR3 region has the DNA TGTGCCAGCAGCTTAGTACTGTCTCGGGAGACCCAGTACTTC. The chain has TRBV7-6 and TRBJ2-5; no clear D gene. The CDR3 spans 14 residues. In germline, CDR1 is SGHVS, CDR2 FNYEAQ. The ends were cut back, 1 base at V and 5 bases at J, with 11 bases in the middle.

The V and J genes are TRBV18 and TRBJ2-1; D possibly corresponds to TRBD2 (5 bases). Germline-derived CDR1 and CDR2 are KGHSH and LQKENI. This CDR3 is built from 12 residues. The V end lost 3 bases, the J end lost 9 bases, and 9 bases lay between the germline ends. CDR3 sequence reads: CASSPPSGEQFF. The CDR3 coding sequence is TGTGCCAGCTCACCCCCGAGCGGTGAGCAGTTCTTC.

The genes are TRBV6-4 and TRBJ2-1; 7 bases agree with TRBD1. Germline V gene sequence: CDR1 MRHNA, CDR2 SNTAGT. With V trimmed by 2 bases and J by 4 bases, 5 bases remained unmatched. The CDR3 consists of 15 residues. This chain's CDR3 is CASSDPTRGYNEQFF. Written as DNA, the CDR3 is TGTGCCAGCAGTGACCCGACCAGGGGGTACAATGAGCAGTTCTTC.

This chain connects TRBV14 to TRBJ2-2, with 9 bases matching TRBD2. V lost 1 base to trimming and J lost 7 bases; unmatched junction nucleotides: 16. Germline V gives CDR1 SGHDN, CDR2 FVKESK. CDR3 length: 19 amino acids. For the CDR3, the DNA is TGTGCCAGCAGCCAAGTCTTGGGATTAGCGGGAGATGTCGGCGGGGAGCTGTTTTTT. It codes for CASSQVLGLAGDVGGELFF.

The gene calls are TRBV7-9 and TRBJ2-7, with 9 positions matching TRBD1. CDR1 SEHNR and CDR2 FQNEAQ come from the germline V gene (reference sequence). V trimming: 6 bases; J trimming: 6 bases; junction bases outside the gene matches: 9. The CDR3 length is 14 residues. CDR3: CASRTGTGTREQYF. CDR3 sequence (DNA): TGTGCCAGCAGGACCGGGACAGGGACCCGCGAGCAGTACTTC.

The chain uses TRBV28 and TRBJ2-1; 9 nucleotides agree with TRBD2. CDR1 and CDR2 (germline): MDHEN, SYDVKM. This CDR3 has 15 residues. Trimming took 4 bases from V and 3 from J; bases not matched to a gene: 4. CDR3 region: CASSSLAGNYNEQFF. DNA for the CDR3: TGTGCCAGCAGTTCCCTAGCGGGAAACTACAATGAGCAGTTCTTC.

This chain links TRBV4-2 with TRBJ2-3; TRBD1 matches 9 bases. The CDR3 runs to 16 residues. CDR1 is LGHNA, CDR2 YNFKEQ, per germline. V lost 2 bases, J lost 1 base, and 4 bases stayed unmatched. CDR3 residues: CASSQLTGGGTDTQYF. Written as DNA, the CDR3 is TGTGCCAGCAGCCAATTGACAGGGGGTGGCACAGATACGCAGTATTTT.

The chain carries TRBV11-2 and TRBJ2-5; 15 bases map to TRBD2. The CDR3 spans 19 residues. Germline V lookup: CDR1 SGHAT, CDR2 FQNNGV. V trimming: 5 bases; J trimming: 8 bases; junction bases outside the gene matches: 18. The CDR3 sequence is CASSDWGWTSGRAQGTQYF. In DNA form, the CDR3 reads TGTGCCAGCAGCGATTGGGGATGGACTAGCGGGAGGGCCCAAGGTACCCAGTACTTC.

The V gene is TRBV30, the J gene TRBJ2-7; 15 positions agree with TRBD2. This CDR3 region has 14 residues. V was clipped by 2 bases and J by 12 bases; unmatched bases: 8. Germline assignment: CDR1 GTSNPN and CDR2 SVGIG (reference sequence). The CDR3 region is CAWSFKGLAGGVYF. CDR3 in DNA: TGTGCCTGGAGTTTTAAAGGACTAGCGGGAGGGGTGTACTTC.

The gene calls are TRBV9 and TRBJ2-1; TRBD2 matches at 7 bases. V was clipped by 3 bases and J by 7 bases; unmatched bases: 10. There are 15 residues in the CDR3. Germline values: CDR1 SGDLS, CDR2 YYNGEE. CDR3 loop: CASSERAGNTNEQFF. The CDR3 DNA sequence: TGTGCCAGCAGCGAGCGAGCGGGAAACACAAATGAGCAGTTCTTC.

The chain has TRBV11-2 and TRBJ2-5, with 7 bases matching TRBD2. The ends lost 3 bases at V and 2 bases at J; junction bases unmatched: 9. The CDR3 extends over 16 amino acids. In germline, CDR1 is SGHAT, CDR2 FQNNGV. DNA for the CDR3: TGTGCCAGCAGCTTGGGGGAGGGATATACACAAGAGACCCAGTACTTC. It specifies CASSLGEGYTQETQYF.

This clone was recorded only once. The chain has TRBV7-3 and TRBJ2-3, with a tentative D call TRBD2 (6 bases). CDR1 is SGHTA, CDR2 FQGTGA, per germline. The CDR3 contains 14 residues. V lost 6 bases, J lost 4 bases, and 14 bases lay in between. The CDR3 DNA reads as TGTGCCAGCAGTTCGGGGGACTTTTCAGATACGCAGTATTTT. Translating it yields CASSSGDFSDTQYF.

On this clone itself: The junction and the germline gene differ at one end; a read error may be behind it. The CDR3 DNA follows: TGTGCCAGCAGCTACTACGACACCACGAATCAGCCCCAGCATTTT. Translation gives CASSYYDTTNQPQHF. The chain employs TRBV6-5 and TRBJ1-5; D uncertain. CDR3 length equals 15 residues. CDR1 and CDR2 (germline): MNHEY, SVGAGI.

The chain has TRBV30 and TRBJ2-1; D call uncertain. The CDR3 consists of 13 residues. The V end lost 0 bases, the J end lost 5 bases, and 8 bases lay between the germline ends. The V gene's germline CDR1 is GTSNPN and CDR2 SVGIG (reference sequence). CDR3 in amino acids: CAWSVQQNNEQFF. The DNA for the CDR3 is TGTGCCTGGAGTGTACAACAGAACAATGAGCAGTTCTTC.

The CDR3 loop is CASSLQFYEQYF. The CDR3 nucleotides are TGTGCCAGCAGCCTCCAGTTCTACGAGCAGTACTTC. The chain couples TRBV7-8 to TRBJ2-7; D gene ambiguous. The V gene lost 5 bases and the J gene lost 3 bases, with 8 bases spanning the gap. The germline gives CDR1 SGHVS, CDR2 FQNEAQ. The CDR3 is 12 residues long.

V is TRBV19 and J is TRBJ2-7; weak D call: TRBD2 (6 bases). The V end was cut by 3 bases, the J end by 6 bases, with 15 bases between. Looked up from germline, CDR1 is LNHDA and CDR2 is SQIVND (reference sequence). The CDR3 has 14 residues. The CDR3 DNA reads TGTGCCAGTAGTATTTCGGAGGGGTACTCCGAGCAGTACTTC. Its translation: CASSISEGYSEQYF.

The chain couples TRBV7-2 to TRBJ1-5; TRBD1 agrees at 7 bases. Per germline, CDR1 SGHTA and CDR2 FQGNSA. This CDR3 has 15 amino acids. V lost 3 bases and J lost 4; bases outside the gene matches: 6. The CDR3 loop is CASSFTRDRNQPQHF. The CDR3 DNA sequence: TGTGCCAGCAGCTTTACCCGGGACAGAAATCAGCCCCAGCATTTT.

V gene TRBV28 combines with J gene TRBJ2-1; D is possibly TRBD2 (5 bases). CDR3 length: 16 residues. V lost 2 bases and J lost 6, with 17 bases in between. CDR1 is MDHEN, CDR2 SYDVKM, per germline. The CDR3 DNA is TGTGCCAGCAGTTTACGGTCGGGGTCACTCTCCAATGAGCAGTTCTTC. Translated: CASSLRSGSLSNEQFF.

This chain uses TRBV13 with TRBJ2-2; 10 bases agree with TRBD1. V was pared by 2 bases and J by 4 bases, with 7 bases of the junction left unmatched. Germline V gene sequence: CDR1 PRHDT, CDR2 FYEKMQ (reference sequence). This CDR3 is built from 17 residues. The CDR3 loop reads CASSLRIGQGGTGELFF. For the CDR3, the DNA is TGTGCCAGCAGCTTACGAATAGGACAGGGGGGCACCGGGGAGCTGTTTTTT.

The chain is built from TRBV19 and TRBJ1-1; D perhaps matches TRBD1 (6 bases). Between the trimmed V and J ends, which lost 5 bases and 4 bases, there was a span of 17 bases. CDR1 is LNHDA, CDR2 SQIVND, per germline (reference sequence). This CDR3 region has 15 residues. The CDR3 sequence is CASSLRTAIGTEAFF. The CDR3 region has the DNA TGTGCCAGTAGTCTGCGGACAGCGATCGGCACTGAAGCTTTCTTT.

The J gene is TRBJ1-5, the V gene TRBV27; TRBD1 aligns across 8 bases. Per germline, CDR1 MNHEY and CDR2 SMNVEV (reference sequence). With 8 bases clipped from V and 7 bases from J, the junction kept 7 bases outside the gene matches. The CDR3 covers 13 residues. This CDR3 reads CASRAGGYQPQHF. In DNA form, the CDR3 reads TGTGCCAGCCGGGCAGGGGGCTACCAGCCCCAGCATTTT.

This chain links TRBV30 with TRBJ2-1, with 8 bases that match TRBD1. The germline CDR1 and CDR2 sequences are GTSNPN and SVGIG (reference sequence). V shed 4 bases and J 4 bases; nucleotides not matched to a gene: 12. The CDR3 loop spans 16 amino acids. The CDR3: CAWTIPGGRLYNEQFF. The CDR3 DNA reads as TGTGCCTGGACCATACCAGGGGGCAGACTTTACAATGAGCAGTTCTTC.

The V and J genes are TRBV14 and TRBJ2-2; 9 bases agree with TRBD2. The J segment lost 5 bases and the V segment lost 0 bases, leaving 13 bases of the junction unmatched. The germline V gene encodes CDR1 SGHDN and CDR2 FVKESK. The CDR3 runs 19 residues. The CDR3 nucleotides read TGTGCCAGCAGCCAAGATCGCTACGCGGGAGGGCCTGGGACCGGGGAGCTGTTTTTT. It translates to CASSQDRYAGGPGTGELFF.

This clone is medium-sized. The chain carries TRBV4-3 and TRBJ2-7; a possible D gene is TRBD2 (6 bases). Germline lookup yields CDR1 LGHNA and CDR2 YSLEER. V lost 8 bases and J 5 bases, leaving 25 bases between the germline ends. The CDR3 spans 16 residues. The CDR3 spells CASPKPRRGARHEQYF. DNA of the CDR3: TGCGCCAGCCCTAAGCCACGGAGGGGAGCTCGCCACGAGCAGTACTTC.

The rearrangement joins TRBV25-1 to TRBJ1-1; D call uncertain. The V gene's germline CDR1 is MGHDK and CDR2 SYGVNS. The CDR3 is 13 residues long. Trimming took 3 bases from V and 7 from J, leaving 12 bases between them. CDR3 sequence reads: CASSEGGVIEAFF. The CDR3 DNA is TGTGCCAGCAGTGAGGGCGGGGTGATTGAAGCTTTCTTT.